This TCR beta chain was obtained from a study of blood T cell repertoires in COVID-19. With 1 base removed from V and 4 bases from J, the gap between germline ends came to 27 bases. CDR3 length: 20 amino acids. The germline V gene encodes CDR1 SGHRS and CDR2 YFSETQ. Here immunoSEQ multiplex PCR was the method, and the copy in TCRdb shows in-frame clones only, minus some. This sample has 98,000 or so clones, with roughly 88% found just once. The chain has TRBV5-1 and TRBJ2-4; no clear D gene. This TCR derives from a human donor in a cohort sampled during active COVID-19. The sequenced sample consisted of peripheral blood. The CDR3 region has the DNA TGCGCCAGCAGCTTGACCCGGTTGGCAGGTGGATTGGATCCTAAAAACATTCAGTACTTC. The encoded protein is CASSLTRLAGGLDPKNIQYF.